This T cell receptor (beta chain) emerged from a study of HIV-infected children after antiretroviral therapy interruption. Overall study context: Continuous-treatment samples came from weeks 0, 48 and 150.

Sample treatment: PENTA 11 planned treatment interruption arm or continuous ART arm. Only samples with at least 5 million viable PBMCs qualified. A 3' RACE protocol on RNA, with unique molecular identifiers, produced the TCR library. TCRdb ran MiXCR on the 3' RACE reads and lists one entry per CDR3 protein. This table has over 15,000 distinct CDR3 sequences, about 3.4% appearing once. CDR3 size: 13 residues. In its sample, this clonotype was seen many times. The V and J genes are TRBV21-1 and TRBJ1-5. TRBV21-1 is reported as a pseudogene. Material: CD45RA+ CD4+ T cells from PBMCs, obtained from a donor given antiretroviral therapy, either interrupted or continuous. The subset denotes: naive CD4+ CD45RA+ CD45RO- T cells. This sequence was found in a child aged 2-17 years with HIV. The chain's CDR3 is CASSRLPREPQHF. CDR3 DNA sequence: TGTGCCAGCAGCAGACTCCCTAGGGAGCCCCAGCATTTT.